The 27 T cell receptor beta chains given below trace back to one sample, sequenced in a study of OX40 agonist ivuxolimab in advanced cancers. The assay was immunoSEQ multiplex PCR, and TCRdb's table has in-frame clones only and misses some. The repertoire holds tens of thousands of clones, about 82% seen once, with approximately 6.5% in the top ten. The sequencing here drew on CD4+ or CD8+ T cells sorted from blood, taken in a trial of the OX40 agonist ivuxolimab. The source of these receptors is an adult with an advanced solid tumor such as melanoma, head and neck, liver or kidney cancer.

The chain recombines TRBV2 with TRBJ2-7, with D possibly being TRBD2 (6 bases). The CDR3 covers 14 residues. Trimming took off 8 bases at V and 2 bases at J, with 16 bases between the two ends. Germline lookup yields CDR1 SNHLY and CDR2 FYNNEI. This CDR3 is CASWAGTYTYEQYF. In DNA form, the CDR3 reads TGTGCCAGCTGGGCCGGGACTTACACCTACGAGCAGTACTTC.

J is TRBJ1-1 and V is TRBV5-8; no firm D call. CDR1 is SGHTS, CDR2 YDEGEE, per germline. The CDR3 is 12 amino acids. Trimming pared 0 bases from V and 10 bases from J, leaving 10 bases between. The DNA for the CDR3 is TGTGCCAGCAGCTTGGGAGGCCCTCGAGCTTTCTTT. Translating it yields CASSLGGPRAFF.

The chain recombines TRBV11-1 with TRBJ1-5; 7 positions match TRBD1. Unmatched junction bases numbered 7, after V lost 1 base and J lost 7 bases. The germline gives CDR1 SGHAT, CDR2 FQDESV (reference sequence). The CDR3 runs 15 residues. CDR3 residues: CASSLDWGGGQPQHF. For the CDR3, the DNA is TGTGCCAGCAGCTTAGATTGGGGAGGGGGCCAGCCCCAGCATTTT.

The CDR3 here is CASSPGTGGPHEQYF. The DNA of the CDR3 is TGTGCCAGCAGCCCGGGGACAGGCGGTCCTCACGAGCAGTACTTC. This sequence joins TRBV13 and TRBJ2-7, with 8 bases identical to TRBD1. CDR1 is PRHDT and CDR2 is FYEKMQ in the germline V gene (reference sequence). V lost 5 bases to trimming and J lost 5 bases; unmatched junction nucleotides: 11. The CDR3 runs 15 residues. The whole variable domain, filled in from reference TRBV13 and TRBJ2-7, reads AAGVIQSPRHLIKEKRETATLKCYPIPRHDTVYWYQQGPGQDPQFLISFYEKMQSDKGSIPDRFSAQQFSDYHSELNMSSLELGDSALYFCASSPGTGGPHEQYFGPGTRLTVT.

The CDR3 reads CASSEPWKQGAGGYTF. The CDR3 DNA reads as TGTGCCAGCAGTGAACCTTGGAAACAGGGGGCGGGTGGCTACACCTTC. The V and J genes are TRBV2 and TRBJ1-2; 9 positions match TRBD1. The CDR3 covers 16 residues. V dropped 2 bases and J dropped 7; count of bases not matched to a gene: 11. CDR1 and CDR2 (germline): SNHLY, FYNNEI.

The genes are TRBV29-1 and TRBJ1-2; 10 bases align to TRBD1. Trimming at V came to 6 bases and at J to 7 bases, leaving 8 bases not matched to a gene. This CDR3 contains 13 residues. The V gene's germline CDR1 is SQVTM and CDR2 ANQGSEA. CDR3 bases: TGCAGCGTGGAGACAGGGGGCGTCGGTGGCTACACCTTC. Amino acids: CSVETGGVGGYTF.

The V and J genes are TRBV11-2 and TRBJ2-2, with a weak D call TRBD1 (5 bases). CDR1 is SGHAT, CDR2 FQNNGV, per germline. CDR3 length: 13 residues. Trimming took off 0 bases at V and 13 bases at J, with 12 bases between the two ends. CDR3 DNA sequence: TGTGCCAGCAGCTTAGATCAGCAGGGTGCGCTGTTTTTT. It translates to CASSLDQQGALFF.

This clone is medium-sized (0.01 to 0.1%) within its sample. The chain joins TRBV6-4 to TRBJ2-3, with 8 bases fitting TRBD2. The CDR3 is made up of 16 amino acids. The trim removed 2 bases at V and 4 bases at J, leaving 8 bases unmatched. The germline V gene encodes CDR1 MRHNA and CDR2 SNTAGT. CDR3 sequence (DNA): TGTGCCAGCAGTGACGATGGGACTAGTGAAGCAGATACGCAGTATTTT. Translated, it gives CASSDDGTSEADTQYF.

Here the CDR3 DNA reads TGTGCCAGTAGTGGCCGACCGAGAGAGACCCAGTACTTC. It is translated as CASSGRPRETQYF. The chain carries TRBV19 and TRBJ2-5; D is unclear. The CDR3 has 13 amino acids. Germline V CDR1 and CDR2: LNHDA, SQIVND (reference sequence). V shed 5 bases and J shed 4 bases, with 11 bases lying between them. The full variable domain, in which reference TRBV19 and TRBJ2-5 provide the parts outside the CDR3, is DGGITQSPKYLFRKEGQNVTLSCEQNLNHDAMYWYRQDPGQGLRLIYYSQIVNDFQKGDIAEGYSVSREKKESFPLTVTSAQKNPTAFYLCASSGRPRETQYFGPGTRLLVL.

Only one count was recorded for this clone. This chain connects TRBV14 to TRBJ2-3; 10 nucleotides match TRBD2. The V and J ends lost 1 base and 5 bases, in that order; junction bases with no gene match: 9. CDR1 is SGHDN, CDR2 FVKESK, per germline. CDR3 size: 17 residues. CDR3 region: CASSQGFLAGVVDTQYF. The CDR3 bases are TGTGCCAGCAGCCAAGGCTTTCTAGCGGGAGTCGTAGATACGCAGTATTTT.

The gene calls are TRBV4-1 and TRBJ1-3; D is undetermined. The CDR3 sequence is 19 residues long. Germline V CDR1 and CDR2: MGHRA, YSYEKL. Trimming stripped 0 bases from V and 0 bases from J, with 18 bases between. The CDR3 reads CASSQDTGPQTPSGNTIYF. The CDR3 DNA reads as TGCGCCAGCAGCCAAGATACCGGGCCCCAAACCCCCTCTGGAAACACCATATATTTT.

This rearrangement joins TRBV7-3 to TRBJ2-1, with D possibly called TRBD1 or TRBD2 (6 bases each). The V end lost 1 base, the J end lost 4 bases, and 14 bases lay between the germline ends. The length of the CDR3 is 16 residues. Germline V CDR1 and CDR2: SGHTA, FQGTGA. In DNA, the CDR3 is TGTGCCAGCAGCTTAAGGCCGTTAGGGGGGTACAATGAGCAGTTCTTC. This translates into CASSLRPLGGYNEQFF.

The rearrangement links TRBV7-3 to TRBJ1-2, with D maybe TRBD1 (6 bases). The CDR3 has 14 amino acids. Per germline, CDR1 SGHTA and CDR2 FQGTGA. Trimming cost V 2 bases and J 4 bases, with 11 bases left between them. As DNA, the CDR3 is TGTGCCAGCAGCTTAGGTCAGGGGACCTATGGCTACACCTTC. It is translated as CASSLGQGTYGYTF.

In its sample, this clone was seen once. The V call is TRBV5-1, the J call TRBJ2-1; maybe TRBD2 (5 bases). The CDR3 totals 15 residues. V lost 0 bases and J 7 bases, leaving 14 bases between the germline ends. Per the germline V gene, CDR1 is SGHRS and CDR2 is YFSETQ. DNA of the CDR3: TGCGCCAGCAGCTTGGCCATAGACTACGGGAATGAGCAGTTCTTC. This sequence encodes CASSLAIDYGNEQFF.

The gene calls are TRBV6-6 and TRBJ1-1, with a possible D match to TRBD1 (5 bases). The CDR3 consists of 14 residues. Germline CDR1 is MNHNY and CDR2 is SVGAGI (reference sequence). The V end was cut by 4 bases, the J end by 5 bases, with 14 bases between. The CDR3 coding sequence is TGTGCCAGCAGTTCGGCAGGGAGGAGGACTGAAGCTTTCTTT. Protein: CASSSAGRRTEAFF.

This clone was recorded only once. This sequence joins TRBV11-3 and TRBJ1-4; D unresolved. Per germline, CDR1 SGHNT and CDR2 YENEEA. The CDR3 runs to 15 residues. Trimming took 4 bases from V and 7 from J, leaving 16 bases between them. The CDR3 region is CASSSRRRYGEKLFF. In nucleotides, the CDR3 is TGTGCCAGCAGCTCACGGAGACGTTATGGTGAAAAACTGTTTTTT.

The V gene is TRBV11-2, the J gene TRBJ1-4, with a weak D call TRBD1 (6 bases). Germline V CDR1 and CDR2: SGHAT, FQNNGV. Trimming shortened V by 4 bases and J by 5 bases, and 11 bases separated the two germline ends. The CDR3 contains 14 residues. The CDR3 region is CASSSTGLNEKLFF. CDR3 DNA sequence: TGTGCCAGCAGCTCAACAGGGTTGAATGAAAAACTGTTTTTT.

This sequence joins TRBV4-1 and TRBJ2-3; D remains ambiguous. The CDR3 consists of 15 residues. Germline lookup yields CDR1 MGHRA and CDR2 YSYEKL. The V end lost 4 bases, the J end lost 0 bases, and 11 bases lay between the germline ends. The CDR3 coding sequence is TGCGCCAGCAGCCCTGTTGATAGGAGCACAGATACGCAGTATTTT. This encodes CASSPVDRSTDTQYF.

This rearrangement joins TRBV6-5 to TRBJ1-1; the D is unclear. The germline CDR1 and CDR2 sequences are MNHEY and SVGAGI. This CDR3 spans 13 amino acids. V was trimmed by 4 bases and J by 3 bases, leaving 9 bases between them. CDR3 coding DNA: TGTGCCAGCAGTTTCAACTGGGACACTGAAGCTTTCTTT. Protein: CASSFNWDTEAFF.

This rearrangement joins TRBV7-6 to TRBJ1-4, with TRBD1 identical over 9 bases. The ends lost 7 bases at V and 5 bases at J; junction bases unmatched: 5. Looked up from germline, CDR1 is SGHVS and CDR2 is FNYEAQ. The CDR3 totals 14 residues. This chain's CDR3 is CASTLGQGNEKLFF. The DNA for the CDR3 is TGTGCCAGCACCCTAGGACAGGGGAATGAAAAACTGTTTTTT.

The V call is TRBV19, the J call TRBJ1-1, with D uncertain. V shed 7 bases and J shed 4 bases, with 13 bases lying between them. The CDR3 has 13 amino acids. The germline CDR1 and CDR2 sequences are LNHDA and SQIVND (reference sequence). The CDR3 sequence is CASTSNFGTEAFF. In DNA, the CDR3 is TGTGCCAGTACCTCCAATTTTGGCACTGAAGCTTTCTTT.

The rearrangement joins TRBV30 to TRBJ1-1; D call uncertain. The V end lost 0 bases, the J end lost 0 bases, and 11 bases lay between the germline ends. The CDR3 totals 15 residues. Germline CDR1 reads GTSNPN; CDR2 reads SVGIG (reference sequence). CDR3 residues: CAWSVLGHLNTEAFF. The CDR3 bases are TGTGCCTGGAGTGTACTGGGTCATTTGAACACTGAAGCTTTCTTT.

The rearrangement joins TRBV12-5 to TRBJ1-5; D is undetermined. V was trimmed by 2 bases and J by 9 bases, leaving 11 bases between them. CDR1 is LGHNT and CDR2 is FRNRAP in the germline V gene. The CDR3 totals 13 residues. This chain's CDR3 is CASGLLGYPPQHF. The CDR3 DNA reads as TGTGCTAGTGGTTTGTTAGGGTACCCGCCCCAGCATTTT.

The chain joins TRBV7-9 to TRBJ2-5, with D tentatively TRBD1 or TRBD2 (6 bases each). This CDR3 is built from 15 residues. CDR1 is SEHNR and CDR2 is FQNEAQ in the germline V gene (reference sequence). The V and J ends lost 9 bases and 4 bases respectively, with 21 bases between them. In nucleotides, the CDR3 is TGTGCCAGTTTGGATTTGGGGGGCGATCGAGAGACCCAGTACTTC. This translates into CASLDLGGDRETQYF.

V is TRBV7-9 and J is TRBJ2-1; D unresolved. Germline values: CDR1 SEHNR, CDR2 FQNEAQ (reference sequence). V was cut by 5 bases and J by 5 bases, with 16 bases left in between. The CDR3 runs to 15 residues. This CDR3 reads CASSPLVWGNNEQFF. CDR3 DNA: TGTGCCAGCAGCCCCCTAGTGTGGGGAAACAATGAGCAGTTCTTC. Full variable domain (remainder filled in from reference TRBV7-9 and TRBJ2-1): DTGVSQNPRHKITKRGQNVTFRCDPISEHNRLYWYRQTLGQGPEFLTYFQNEAQLEKSRLLSDRFSAERPKGSFSTLEIQRTEQGDSAMYLCASSPLVWGNNEQFFGPGTRLTVL.

This rearrangement joins TRBV27 to TRBJ2-3, with D possibly TRBD2 on 5 matching bases. Germline V gene sequence: CDR1 MNHEY, CDR2 SMNVEV (reference sequence). The CDR3 totals 13 residues. Deletions cut 6 bases from V and 8 bases from J, with 15 bases between. DNA of the CDR3: TGTGCCAGCAGGCGTGGACTTCTAGGTACGCAGTATTTT. Protein product: CASRRGLLGTQYF.

This clone showed up just a few times. Within the sample, other DNA sequences also encode this same CDR3. The rearrangement joins TRBV18 to TRBJ2-2, with 9 bases matching TRBD1. Germline trimming cut 0 bases from V and 2 bases from J; bases unmatched to any gene: 1. The CDR3 length is 16 residues. Germline CDR1 and CDR2: KGHSH and LQKENI. Written as DNA, the CDR3 is TGTGCCAGCTCACCACCGACAGGGGGAAACACCGGGGAGCTGTTTTTT. As protein: CASSPPTGGNTGELFF.